This T cell receptor beta chain was documented in a study of T cell responses to AZD1222 COVID-19 vaccine. Here immunoSEQ multiplex PCR was the method, and the copy in TCRdb shows in-frame clones only, minus some. The sample consists of some 150,000 clones, 85% to 95% of them appearing once. After removal of 4 bases from V and 4 bases from J, the junction contained 8 bases not matched to a gene. Per germline, CDR1 KGHSY and CDR2 FQNENV. The CDR3 has 17 residues. The V gene is TRBV16, the J gene TRBJ2-1, with TRBD2 matching 12 bases. The sequencing used peripheral blood, collected on day 0 of AZD1222 vaccination. The source is an adult in good health. As DNA, the CDR3 is TGTGCCAGCAGCCCTTCGACTAGCGGGGGCCTATACAATGAGCAGTTCTTC. Protein: CASSPSTSGGLYNEQFF.